What follows are 8 T cell receptor beta chains derived from one specimen sequenced in a study of molecular identifiers for immune sequencing clone quantification. TCRdb redid the calling of the PCR reads with MiXCR, one entry per CDR3 protein. The sample shows approximately 670,000 distinct CDR3 sequences, 15% to 20% of them seen only once. The sequencing sample was made of naive CD8+ T cells from blood, with Jurkat cell RNA spiked in. Indicated subset: FACS-sorted CD8+CD4-CCR7+CD45RA+ naive T cells. All receptors come from a human donor in good health. Some libraries in this study had Jurkat cell RNA spiked in.

This clonotype has at least ten counts. The chain combines TRBV12-5 with TRBJ2-7, with D perhaps matching TRBD1 (6 bases). The CDR3 sequence is 13 residues long. V lost 6 bases to trimming and J lost 2 bases, with 11 bases between them. The germline V gene encodes CDR1 LGHNT and CDR2 FRNRAP. For the CDR3, the DNA is TGTGCTAGTGGCCTGGACAGAGCCTACGAGCAGTACTTC. Protein: CASGLDRAYEQYF. Using reference TRBV12-5 and TRBJ2-7 for the parts outside the CDR3, the full variable domain is DARVTQTPRHKVTEMGQEVTMRCQPILGHNTVFWYRQTMMQGLELLAYFRNRAPLDDSGMPKDRFSAEMPDATLATLKIQPSEPRDSAVYFCASGLDRAYEQYFGPGTRLTVT.

This clonotype has ten or more counts. J is TRBJ1-2 and V is TRBV4-2; 7 bases align to TRBD1. V was pared by 0 bases and J by 5 bases, with 9 bases of the junction left unmatched. Germline lookup yields CDR1 LGHNA and CDR2 YNFKEQ. CDR3 length equals 16 residues. The CDR3 nucleotides are TGTGCCAGCAGCCAAGATCAGTTCGGCAGGGGGTATGGCTACACCTTC. This codes for CASSQDQFGRGYGYTF.

This clonotype came up many times. J is TRBJ2-3 and V is TRBV2; D uncertain. CDR1 is SNHLY and CDR2 is FYNNEI in the germline V gene. The CDR3 has 19 amino acids. Deletions cut 4 bases from V and 2 bases from J, with 25 bases between. The CDR3 DNA follows: TGTGCCAGCAGTGGGCTAATTACCTCGGCTCGCCCAAACACAGATACGCAGTATTTT. Its translation: CASSGLITSARPNTDTQYF.

The chain combines TRBV7-8 with TRBJ2-7, with D perhaps TRBD2 (7 bases). V was clipped by 4 bases and J by 3 bases, with 22 bases between them. Germline V gene sequence: CDR1 SGHVS, CDR2 FQNEAQ. The CDR3 runs to 17 residues. The CDR3 nucleotides are TGTGCCAGCAGCTCAGCGGGGAAACGGGGGCCCCTCTACGAGCAGTACTTC. Amino acids: CASSSAGKRGPLYEQYF.

A remark on this clonotype: A single base separates this from a much larger clone, so it may be a read error. The rearrangement uses TRBV4-3 and TRBJ1-5; no firm D call. Germline V gene data show CDR1 as LGHNA and CDR2 as YSLEER. CDR3 length: 14 residues. The CDR3 loop reads CASSQGVGVQSQHF. As DNA, the CDR3 is TGCGCCAGCAGCCAAGGAGTAGGTGTTCAGTCCCAGCATTTT.

In this sample, this clonotype turned up many times. The J gene is TRBJ2-3, the V gene TRBV6-9, with 8 nucleotides matching TRBD2. CDR1 is MNHGY, CDR2 SVAAGI, per germline. The CDR3 loop spans 15 amino acids. V lost 6 bases and J lost 2; bases outside the gene matches: 7. CDR3 sequence reads: CASRTTSGHTDTQYF. The DNA for the CDR3 is TGTGCCAGCAGGACTACTAGCGGACACACAGATACGCAGTATTTT.

In its sample, this clonotype was seen many times. The CDR3 region has the DNA TGTGCCTGGAGCCAGGAGAACCAAGAGACCCAGTACTTC. Its translation: CAWSQENQETQYF. The chain is built from TRBV30 and TRBJ2-5; no definite D call. Germline-derived CDR1 and CDR2 are GTSNPN and SVGIG (reference sequence). V lost 3 bases to trimming and J lost 0 bases, with 8 bases between them. This CDR3 has 13 residues.

As for this clonotype: This clone may be a read error of a much larger clone one base away. This chain links TRBV12-5 with TRBJ1-2; 7 positions agree with TRBD1. The V and J ends lost 7 bases and 4 bases, in that order; junction bases with no gene match: 3. This CDR3 comprises 12 residues. Germline CDR1 reads LGHNT; CDR2 reads FRNRAP. The CDR3 here is CASDRGVYGYTF. CDR3 DNA sequence: TGTGCTAGTGACAGGGGAGTCTATGGCTACACCTTC.